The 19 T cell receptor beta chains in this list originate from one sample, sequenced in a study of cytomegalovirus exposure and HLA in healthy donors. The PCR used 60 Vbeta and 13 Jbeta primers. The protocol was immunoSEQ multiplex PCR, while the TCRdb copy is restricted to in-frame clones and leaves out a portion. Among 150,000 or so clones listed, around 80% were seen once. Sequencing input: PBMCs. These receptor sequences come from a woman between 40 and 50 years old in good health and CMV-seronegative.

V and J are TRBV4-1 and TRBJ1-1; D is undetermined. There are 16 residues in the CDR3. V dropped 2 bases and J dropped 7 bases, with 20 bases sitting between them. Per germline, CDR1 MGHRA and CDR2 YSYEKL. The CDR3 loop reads CASSQRGGITHYEAFF. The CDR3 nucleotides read TGCGCCAGCAGCCAACGAGGCGGCATTACCCATTATGAAGCTTTCTTT.

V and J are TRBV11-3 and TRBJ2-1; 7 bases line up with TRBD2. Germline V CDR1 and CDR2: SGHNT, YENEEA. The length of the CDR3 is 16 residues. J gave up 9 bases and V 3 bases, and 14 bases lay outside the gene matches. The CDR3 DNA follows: TGTGCCAGCAGCTTTAGGCGGGCTGGCGGGAGCGGTGAGCAGTTCTTC. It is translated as CASSFRRAGGSGEQFF.

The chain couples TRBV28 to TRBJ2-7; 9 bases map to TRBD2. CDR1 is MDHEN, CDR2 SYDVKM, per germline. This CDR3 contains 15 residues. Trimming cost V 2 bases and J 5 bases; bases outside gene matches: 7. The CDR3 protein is CASSLISSGANEQYF. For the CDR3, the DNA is TGTGCCAGCAGTTTAATATCTAGCGGGGCTAACGAGCAGTACTTC.

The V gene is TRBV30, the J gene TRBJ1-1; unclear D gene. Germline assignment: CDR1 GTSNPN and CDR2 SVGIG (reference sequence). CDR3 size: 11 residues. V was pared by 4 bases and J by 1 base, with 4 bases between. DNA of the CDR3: TGTGCCTGGACCCGGAACACTGAAGCTTTCTTT. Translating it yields CAWTRNTEAFF. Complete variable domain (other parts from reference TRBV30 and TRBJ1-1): SQTIHQWPATLVQPVGSPLSLECTVEGTSNPNLYWYRQAAGRGLQLLFYSVGIGQISSEVPQNLSASRPQDRQFILSSKKLLLSDSGFYLCAWTRNTEAFFGQGTRLTVV.

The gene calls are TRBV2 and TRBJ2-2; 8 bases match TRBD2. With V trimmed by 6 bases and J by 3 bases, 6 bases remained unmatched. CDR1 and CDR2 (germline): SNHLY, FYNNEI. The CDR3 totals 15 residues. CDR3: CASRVTSGYTGELFF. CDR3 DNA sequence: TGTGCCAGCAGAGTCACTAGCGGATACACCGGGGAGCTGTTTTTT.

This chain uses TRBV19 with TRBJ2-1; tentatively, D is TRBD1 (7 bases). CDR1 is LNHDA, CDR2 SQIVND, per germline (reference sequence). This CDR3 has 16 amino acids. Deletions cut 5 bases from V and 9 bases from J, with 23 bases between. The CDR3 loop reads CASSGLQVTGRGEQFF. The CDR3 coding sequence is TGTGCCAGTAGTGGGCTTCAAGTGACAGGGCGGGGTGAGCAGTTCTTC.

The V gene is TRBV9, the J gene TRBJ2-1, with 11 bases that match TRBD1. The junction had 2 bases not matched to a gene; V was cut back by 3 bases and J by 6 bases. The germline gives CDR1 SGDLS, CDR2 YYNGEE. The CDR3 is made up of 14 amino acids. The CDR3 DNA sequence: TGTGCCAGCAGCGGGACAGGGGGCTTCAATGAGCAGTTCTTC. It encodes CASSGTGGFNEQFF.

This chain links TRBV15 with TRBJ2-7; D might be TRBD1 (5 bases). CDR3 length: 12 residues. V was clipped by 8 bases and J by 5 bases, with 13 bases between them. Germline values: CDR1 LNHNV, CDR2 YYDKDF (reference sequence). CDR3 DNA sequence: TGTGCCACCGCCTTGGGGCCCCACGAGCAGTACTTC. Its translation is CATALGPHEQYF.

In DNA, the CDR3 is TGCAGCGTTGTCCCTGGACTAGGTGAGCAGTTCTTC. It specifies CSVVPGLGEQFF. This sequence joins TRBV29-1 and TRBJ2-1; 7 bases match TRBD2. Germline V lookup: CDR1 SQVTM, CDR2 ANQGSEA. Germline trimming cut 4 bases from V and 9 bases from J; bases unmatched to any gene: 6. This CDR3 contains 12 residues.

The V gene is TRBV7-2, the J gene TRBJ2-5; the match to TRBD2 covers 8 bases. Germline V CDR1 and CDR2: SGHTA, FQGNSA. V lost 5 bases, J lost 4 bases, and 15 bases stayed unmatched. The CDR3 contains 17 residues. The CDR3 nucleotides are TGTGCCAGCAGCCTCCTCCCGGGTTGGGCGGGAGGAGAGACCCAGTACTTC. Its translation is CASSLLPGWAGGETQYF.

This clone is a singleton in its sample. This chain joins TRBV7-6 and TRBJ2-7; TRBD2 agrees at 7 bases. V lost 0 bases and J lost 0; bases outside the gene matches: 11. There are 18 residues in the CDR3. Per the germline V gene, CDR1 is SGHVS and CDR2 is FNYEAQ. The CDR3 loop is CASSLAGFGGGTSYEQYF. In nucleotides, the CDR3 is TGTGCCAGCAGCTTAGCCGGGTTTGGGGGAGGGACCTCCTACGAGCAGTACTTC.

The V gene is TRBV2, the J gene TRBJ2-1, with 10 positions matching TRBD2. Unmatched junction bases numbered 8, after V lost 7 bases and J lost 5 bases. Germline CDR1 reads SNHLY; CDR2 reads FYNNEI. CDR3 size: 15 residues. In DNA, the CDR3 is TGTGCCAGCATCCCGTCCCTAGCGGGAGACAATGAGCAGTTCTTC. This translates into CASIPSLAGDNEQFF.

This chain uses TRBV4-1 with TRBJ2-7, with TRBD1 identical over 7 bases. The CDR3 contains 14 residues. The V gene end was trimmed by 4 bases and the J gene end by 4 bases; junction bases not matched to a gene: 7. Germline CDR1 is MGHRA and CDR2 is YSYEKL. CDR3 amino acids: CASSPGDSQYEQYF. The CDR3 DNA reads TGCGCCAGCAGCCCCGGGGACAGCCAATACGAGCAGTACTTC.

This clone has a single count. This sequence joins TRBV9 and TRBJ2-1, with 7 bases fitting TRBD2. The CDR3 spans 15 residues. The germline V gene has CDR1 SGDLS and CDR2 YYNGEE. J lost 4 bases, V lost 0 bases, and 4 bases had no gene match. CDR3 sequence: CASSVGGGPYNEQFF. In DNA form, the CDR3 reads TGTGCCAGCAGCGTAGGGGGAGGGCCTTACAATGAGCAGTTCTTC.

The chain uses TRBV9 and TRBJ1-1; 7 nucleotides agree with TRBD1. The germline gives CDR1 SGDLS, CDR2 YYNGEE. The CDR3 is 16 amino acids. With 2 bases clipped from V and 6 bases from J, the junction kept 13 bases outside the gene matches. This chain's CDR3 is CASSVVLSRQGAEAFF. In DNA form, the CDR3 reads TGTGCCAGCAGCGTGGTCCTCTCGAGACAGGGCGCTGAAGCTTTCTTT.

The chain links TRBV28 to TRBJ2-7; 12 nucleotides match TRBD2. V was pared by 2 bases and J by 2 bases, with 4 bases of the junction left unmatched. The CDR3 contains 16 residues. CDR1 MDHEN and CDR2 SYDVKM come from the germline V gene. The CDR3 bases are TGTGCCAGCAGTTTACTAGCGGGAGGGCCTACCTACGAGCAGTACTTC. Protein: CASSLLAGGPTYEQYF.

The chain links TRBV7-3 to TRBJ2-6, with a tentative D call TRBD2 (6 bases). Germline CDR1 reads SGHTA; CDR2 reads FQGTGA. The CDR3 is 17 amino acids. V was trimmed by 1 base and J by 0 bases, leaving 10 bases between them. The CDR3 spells CASSLIGRGSGANVLTF. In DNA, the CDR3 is TGTGCCAGCAGCTTAATCGGGCGGGGCTCTGGGGCCAACGTCCTGACTTTC.

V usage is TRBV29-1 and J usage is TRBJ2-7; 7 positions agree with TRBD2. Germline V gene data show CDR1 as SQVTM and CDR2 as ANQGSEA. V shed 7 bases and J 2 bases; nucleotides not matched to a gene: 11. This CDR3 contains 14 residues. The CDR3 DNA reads TGCAGCGCCCGAGGGGAGGGTAGAACCTACGAGCAGTACTTC. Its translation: CSARGEGRTYEQYF.

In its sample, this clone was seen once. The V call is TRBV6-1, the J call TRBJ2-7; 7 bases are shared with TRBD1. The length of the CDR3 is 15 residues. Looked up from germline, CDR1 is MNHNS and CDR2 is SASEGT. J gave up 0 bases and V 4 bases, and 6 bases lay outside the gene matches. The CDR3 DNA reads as TGTGCCAGCAGTGCGAGGCCAGGGGGCTCCTACGAGCAGTACTTC. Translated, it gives CASSARPGGSYEQYF.